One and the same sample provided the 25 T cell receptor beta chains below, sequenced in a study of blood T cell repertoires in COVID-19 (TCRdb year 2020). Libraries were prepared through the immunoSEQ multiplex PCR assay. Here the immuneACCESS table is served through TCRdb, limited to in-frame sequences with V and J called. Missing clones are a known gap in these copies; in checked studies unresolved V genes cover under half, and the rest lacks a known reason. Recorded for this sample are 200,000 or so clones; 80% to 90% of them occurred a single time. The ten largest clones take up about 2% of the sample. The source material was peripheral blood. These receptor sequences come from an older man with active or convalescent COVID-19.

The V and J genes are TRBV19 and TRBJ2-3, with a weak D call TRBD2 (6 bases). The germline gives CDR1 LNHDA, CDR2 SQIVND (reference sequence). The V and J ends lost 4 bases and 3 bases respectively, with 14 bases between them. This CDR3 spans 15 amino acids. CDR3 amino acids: CASSTGTDITDTQYF. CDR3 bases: TGTGCCAGTAGTACCGGGACTGACATTACAGATACGCAGTATTTT.

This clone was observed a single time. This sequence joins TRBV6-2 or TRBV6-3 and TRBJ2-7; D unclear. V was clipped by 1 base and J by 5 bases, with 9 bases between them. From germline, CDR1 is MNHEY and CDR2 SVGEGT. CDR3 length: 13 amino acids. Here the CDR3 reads CASSYYRRDEQYF. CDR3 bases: TGTGCCAGCAGTTACTATCGACGGGACGAGCAGTACTTC.

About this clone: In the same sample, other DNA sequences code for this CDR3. This CDR3 is CASSPGQNYGYTF. Here the CDR3 DNA reads TGTGCCAGCTCACCAGGACAGAACTATGGCTACACCTTC. This sequence joins TRBV18 and TRBJ1-2; maybe TRBD1 (6 bases). This CDR3 has 13 amino acids. The V gene's germline CDR1 is KGHSH and CDR2 LQKENI. V shed 2 bases and J shed 2 bases, with 6 bases lying between them.

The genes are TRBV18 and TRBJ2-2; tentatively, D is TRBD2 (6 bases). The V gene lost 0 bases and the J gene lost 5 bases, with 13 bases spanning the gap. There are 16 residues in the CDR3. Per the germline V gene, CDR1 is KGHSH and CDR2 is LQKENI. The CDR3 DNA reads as TGTGCCAGCTCACCACCGAGCCAGGGAGGAACCGGGGAGCTGTTTTTT. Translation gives CASSPPSQGGTGELFF.

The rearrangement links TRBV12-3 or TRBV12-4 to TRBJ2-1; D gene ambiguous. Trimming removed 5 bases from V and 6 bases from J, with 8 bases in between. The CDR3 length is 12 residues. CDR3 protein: CASSPPSNEQFF. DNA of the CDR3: TGTGCCAGCAGTCCCCCCTCCAATGAGCAGTTCTTC.

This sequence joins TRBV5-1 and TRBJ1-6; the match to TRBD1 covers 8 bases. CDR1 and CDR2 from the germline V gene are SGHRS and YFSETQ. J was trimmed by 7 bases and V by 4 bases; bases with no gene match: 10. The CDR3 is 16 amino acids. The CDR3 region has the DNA TGCGCCAGCAGCGTCAACAGGGGGGTAGGAAATTCACCCCTCCACTTT. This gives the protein CASSVNRGVGNSPLHF. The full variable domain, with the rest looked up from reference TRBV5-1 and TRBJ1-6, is KAGVTQTPRYLIKTRGQQVTLSCSPISGHRSVSWYQQTPGQGLQFLFEYFSETQRNKGNFPGRFSGRQFSNSRSEMNVSTLELGDSALYLCASSVNRGVGNSPLHFGNGTRLTVT.

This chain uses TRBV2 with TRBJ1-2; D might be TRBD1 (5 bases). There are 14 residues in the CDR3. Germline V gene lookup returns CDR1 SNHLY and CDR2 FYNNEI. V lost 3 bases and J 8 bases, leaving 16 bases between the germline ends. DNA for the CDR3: TGTGCCAGCAGTGACGAGACAGCACCTCGGGGCTACACCTTC. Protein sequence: CASSDETAPRGYTF.

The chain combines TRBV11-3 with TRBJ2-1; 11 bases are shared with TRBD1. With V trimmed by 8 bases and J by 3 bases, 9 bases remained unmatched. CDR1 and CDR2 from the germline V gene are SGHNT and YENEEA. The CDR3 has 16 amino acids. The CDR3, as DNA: TGTGCCAGCTCCTTTGGTGGGACAGGGGGCTACAATGAGCAGTTCTTC. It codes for CASSFGGTGGYNEQFF.

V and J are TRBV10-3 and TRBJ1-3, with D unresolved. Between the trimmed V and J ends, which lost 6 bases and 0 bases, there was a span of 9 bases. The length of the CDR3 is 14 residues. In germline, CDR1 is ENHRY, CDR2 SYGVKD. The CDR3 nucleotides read TGTGCCATCAGCGGTTCAAACTCTGGAAACACCATATATTTT. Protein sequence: CAISGSNSGNTIYF.

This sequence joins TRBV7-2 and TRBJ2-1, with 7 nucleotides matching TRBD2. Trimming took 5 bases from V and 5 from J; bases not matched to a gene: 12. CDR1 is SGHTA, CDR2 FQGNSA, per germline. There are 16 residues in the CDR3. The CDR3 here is CASSLEPGLPHNEQFF. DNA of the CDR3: TGTGCCAGCAGCCTAGAGCCGGGACTACCACACAATGAGCAGTTCTTC.

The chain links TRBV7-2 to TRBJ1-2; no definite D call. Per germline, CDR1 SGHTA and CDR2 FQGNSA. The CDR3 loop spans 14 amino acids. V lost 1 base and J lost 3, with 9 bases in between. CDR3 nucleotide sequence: TGTGCCAGCAGCTTAGGAGGAGGGTACTATGGCTACACCTTC. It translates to CASSLGGGYYGYTF.

CDR3 coding DNA: TGTGCCAGCACGAACGCGGGGGTGGACACCGGGGAGCTGTTTTTT. Encoded protein: CASTNAGVDTGELFF. J is TRBJ2-2 and V is TRBV28, with 7 bases that match TRBD2. Germline V gives CDR1 MDHEN, CDR2 SYDVKM. V lost 7 bases to trimming and J lost 3 bases; unmatched junction nucleotides: 8. This CDR3 comprises 15 residues.

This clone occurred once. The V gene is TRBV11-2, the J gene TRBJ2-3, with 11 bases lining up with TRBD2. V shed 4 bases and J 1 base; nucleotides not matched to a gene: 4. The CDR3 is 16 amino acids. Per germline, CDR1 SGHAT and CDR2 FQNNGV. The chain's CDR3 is CASSSVGLAGTDTQYF. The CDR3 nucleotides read TGTGCCAGCAGCTCCGTGGGACTAGCGGGCACAGATACGCAGTATTTT.

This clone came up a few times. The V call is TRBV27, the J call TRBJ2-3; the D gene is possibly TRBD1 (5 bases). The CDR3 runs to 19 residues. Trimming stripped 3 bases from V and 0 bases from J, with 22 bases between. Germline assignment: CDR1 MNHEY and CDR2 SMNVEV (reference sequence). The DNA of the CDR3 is TGTGCCAGCAGTTTGGAAGGTGTGTGGGGCATTGGAAGCACAGATACGCAGTATTTT. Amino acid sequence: CASSLEGVWGIGSTDTQYF.

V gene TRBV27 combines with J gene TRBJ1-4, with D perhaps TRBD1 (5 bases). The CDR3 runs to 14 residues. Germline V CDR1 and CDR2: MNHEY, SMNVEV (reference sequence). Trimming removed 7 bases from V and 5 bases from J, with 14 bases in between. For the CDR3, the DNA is TGTGCCAGCAAAGTAAGGGGTTCAAATGAAAAACTGTTTTTT. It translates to CASKVRGSNEKLFF.

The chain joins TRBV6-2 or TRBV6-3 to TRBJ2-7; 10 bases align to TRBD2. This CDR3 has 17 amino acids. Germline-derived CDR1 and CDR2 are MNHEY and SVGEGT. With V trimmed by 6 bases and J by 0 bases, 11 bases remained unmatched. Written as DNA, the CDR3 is TGTGCCAGCAGCAACCCGGGACTAGCGAGATCCTCCTACGAGCAGTACTTC. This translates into CASSNPGLARSSYEQYF.

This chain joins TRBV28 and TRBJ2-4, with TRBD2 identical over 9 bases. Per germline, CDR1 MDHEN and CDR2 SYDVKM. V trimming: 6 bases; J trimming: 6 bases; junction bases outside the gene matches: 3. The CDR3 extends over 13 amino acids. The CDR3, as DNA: TGTGCCAGCAGCAGCGGGGGGATAAACATTCAGTACTTC. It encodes CASSSGGINIQYF.

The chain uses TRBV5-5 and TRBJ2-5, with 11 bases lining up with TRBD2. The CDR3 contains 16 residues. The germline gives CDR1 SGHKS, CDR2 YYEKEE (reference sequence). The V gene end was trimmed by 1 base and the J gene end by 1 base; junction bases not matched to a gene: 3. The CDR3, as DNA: TGTGCCAGCAGCTTGTTAGCGGGGGGGCCCCAAGAGACCCAGTACTTC. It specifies CASSLLAGGPQETQYF.

The CDR3 is CASSGYVQGEAFF. The CDR3 nucleotides read TGTGCCAGCAGCGGCTACGTACAGGGTGAAGCTTTCTTT. The V call is TRBV9, the J call TRBJ1-1; D may be TRBD1 (6 bases). V lost 3 bases and J lost 7, with 13 bases in between. Germline assignment: CDR1 SGDLS and CDR2 YYNGEE. The CDR3 covers 13 residues.

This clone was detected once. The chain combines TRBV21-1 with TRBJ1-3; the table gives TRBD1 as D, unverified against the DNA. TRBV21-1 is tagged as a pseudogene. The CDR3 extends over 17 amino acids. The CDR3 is CASSKTGTGGPGNTIYF. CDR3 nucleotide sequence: TGTGCCAGCAGCAAAACCGGGACAGGGGGTCCAGGAAACACCATATATTTT.

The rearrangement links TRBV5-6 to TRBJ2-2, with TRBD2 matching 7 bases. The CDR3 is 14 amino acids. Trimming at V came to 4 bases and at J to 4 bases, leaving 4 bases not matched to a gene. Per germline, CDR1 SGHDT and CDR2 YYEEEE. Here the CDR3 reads CASSPPGGTGELFF. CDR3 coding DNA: TGTGCCAGCAGCCCACCGGGGGGCACCGGGGAGCTGTTTTTT. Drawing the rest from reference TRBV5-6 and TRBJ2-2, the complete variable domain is DAGVTQSPTHLIKTRGQQVTLRCSPKSGHDTVSWYQQALGQGPQFIFQYYEEEERQRGNFPDRFSGHQFPNYSSELNVNALLLGDSALYLCASSPPGGTGELFFGEGSRLTVL.

CDR3 sequence: CASSFQGASGNTIYF. For the CDR3, the DNA is TGTGCCAGCAGTTTCCAGGGGGCGTCTGGAAACACCATATATTTT. This rearrangement joins TRBV28 to TRBJ1-3, with TRBD1 matching over 8 bases. The CDR3 covers 15 residues. Germline V lookup: CDR1 MDHEN, CDR2 SYDVKM. V was clipped by 3 bases and J by 1 base; unmatched bases: 2. Looking up the rest from reference TRBV28 and TRBJ1-3 gives the full variable domain: DVKVTQSSRYLVKRTGEKVFLECVQDMDHENMFWYRQDPGLGLRLIYFSYDVKMKEKGDIPEGYSVSREKKERFSLILESASTNQTSMYLCASSFQGASGNTIYFGEGSWLTVV.

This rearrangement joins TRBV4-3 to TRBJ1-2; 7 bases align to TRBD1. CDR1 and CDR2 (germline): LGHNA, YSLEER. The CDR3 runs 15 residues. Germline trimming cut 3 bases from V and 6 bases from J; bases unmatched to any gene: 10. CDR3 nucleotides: TGCGCCAGCAGCCAGGAGGGGGGCAGGGGGAATGGCTACACCTTC. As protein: CASSQEGGRGNGYTF.

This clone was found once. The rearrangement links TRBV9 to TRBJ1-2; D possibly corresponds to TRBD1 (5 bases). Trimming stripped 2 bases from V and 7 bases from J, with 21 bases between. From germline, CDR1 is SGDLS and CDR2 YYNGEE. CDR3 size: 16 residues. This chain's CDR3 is CASSVEPRQIKGGYTF. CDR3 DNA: TGTGCCAGCAGCGTCGAACCGAGACAGATAAAGGGTGGCTACACCTTC.

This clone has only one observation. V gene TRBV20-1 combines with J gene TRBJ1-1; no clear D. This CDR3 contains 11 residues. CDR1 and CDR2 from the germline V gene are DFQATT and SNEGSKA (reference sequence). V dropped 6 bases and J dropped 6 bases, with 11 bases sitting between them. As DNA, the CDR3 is TGCAGTGCCCGGGGATCCCCTGAAGCTTTCTTT. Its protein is CSARGSPEAFF.